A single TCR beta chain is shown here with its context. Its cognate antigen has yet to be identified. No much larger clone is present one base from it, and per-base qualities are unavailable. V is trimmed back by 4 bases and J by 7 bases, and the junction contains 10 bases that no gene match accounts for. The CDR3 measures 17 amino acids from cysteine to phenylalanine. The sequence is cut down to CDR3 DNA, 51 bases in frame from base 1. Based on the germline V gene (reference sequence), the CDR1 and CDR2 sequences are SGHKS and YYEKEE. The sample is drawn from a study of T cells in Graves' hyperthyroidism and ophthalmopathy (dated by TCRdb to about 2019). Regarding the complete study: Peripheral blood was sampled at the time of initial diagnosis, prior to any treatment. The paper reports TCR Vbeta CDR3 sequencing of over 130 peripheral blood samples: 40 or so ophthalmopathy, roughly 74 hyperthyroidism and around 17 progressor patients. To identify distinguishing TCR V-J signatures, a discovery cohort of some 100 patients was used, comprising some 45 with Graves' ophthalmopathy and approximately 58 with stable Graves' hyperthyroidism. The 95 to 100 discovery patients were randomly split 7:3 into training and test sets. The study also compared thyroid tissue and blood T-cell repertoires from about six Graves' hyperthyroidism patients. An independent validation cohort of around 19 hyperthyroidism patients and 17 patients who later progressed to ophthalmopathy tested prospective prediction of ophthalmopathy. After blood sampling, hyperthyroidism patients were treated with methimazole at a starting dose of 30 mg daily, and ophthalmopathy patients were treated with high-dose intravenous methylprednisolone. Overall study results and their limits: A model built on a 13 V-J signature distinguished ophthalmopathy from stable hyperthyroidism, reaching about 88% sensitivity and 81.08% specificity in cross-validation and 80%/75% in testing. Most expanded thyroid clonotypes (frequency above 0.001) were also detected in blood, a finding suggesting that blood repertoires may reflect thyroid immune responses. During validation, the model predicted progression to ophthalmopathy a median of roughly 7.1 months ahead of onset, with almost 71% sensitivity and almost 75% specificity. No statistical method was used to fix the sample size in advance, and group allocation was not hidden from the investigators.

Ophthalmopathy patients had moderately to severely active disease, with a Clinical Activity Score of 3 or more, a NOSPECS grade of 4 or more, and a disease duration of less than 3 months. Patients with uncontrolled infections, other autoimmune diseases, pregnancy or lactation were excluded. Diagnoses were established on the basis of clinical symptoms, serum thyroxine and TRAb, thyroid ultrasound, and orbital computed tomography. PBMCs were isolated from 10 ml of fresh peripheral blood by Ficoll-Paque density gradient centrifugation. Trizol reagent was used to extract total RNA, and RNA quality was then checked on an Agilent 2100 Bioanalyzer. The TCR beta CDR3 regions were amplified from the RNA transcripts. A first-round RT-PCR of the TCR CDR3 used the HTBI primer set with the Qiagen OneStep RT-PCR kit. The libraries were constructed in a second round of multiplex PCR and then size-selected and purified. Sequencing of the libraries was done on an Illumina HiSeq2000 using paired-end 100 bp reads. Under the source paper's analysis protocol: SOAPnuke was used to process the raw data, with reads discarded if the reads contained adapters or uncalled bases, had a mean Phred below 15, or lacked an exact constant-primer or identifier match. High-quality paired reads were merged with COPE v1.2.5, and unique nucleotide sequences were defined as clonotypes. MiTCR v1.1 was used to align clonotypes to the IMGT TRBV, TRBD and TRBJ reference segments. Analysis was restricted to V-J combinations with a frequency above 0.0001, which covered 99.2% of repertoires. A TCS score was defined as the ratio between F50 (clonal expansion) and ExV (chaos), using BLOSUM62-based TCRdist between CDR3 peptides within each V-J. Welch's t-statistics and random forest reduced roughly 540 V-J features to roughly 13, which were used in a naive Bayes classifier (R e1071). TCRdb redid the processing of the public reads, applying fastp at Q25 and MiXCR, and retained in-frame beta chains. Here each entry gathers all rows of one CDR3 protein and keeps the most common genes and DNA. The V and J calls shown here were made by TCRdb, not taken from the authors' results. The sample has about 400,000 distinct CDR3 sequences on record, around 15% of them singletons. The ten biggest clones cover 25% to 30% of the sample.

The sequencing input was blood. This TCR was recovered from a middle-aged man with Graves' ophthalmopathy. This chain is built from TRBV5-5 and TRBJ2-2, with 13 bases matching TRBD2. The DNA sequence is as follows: TGTGCCAGCAGCATAAGGACTAGCGGGAGAGGTCTCGGGGAGCTGTTTTTT. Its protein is CASSIRTSGRGLGELFF.